The entry below describes one T cell receptor (beta chain). The V segment lost 1 base and the J segment 3 bases; nucleotides outside the gene matches: 6. The length of the CDR3 is 16 residues. Germline CDR1 reads SEHNR; CDR2 reads FQNEAQ (reference sequence). These data belong to a study of ipilimumab plus nivolumab after autologous stem cell transplantation. Measured with immunoSEQ multiplex PCR; TCRdb has only the in-frame clones, and not every one. The sample has 15,000 to 20,000 clones; about 81% are singletons. Checkpoint therapy with ipilimumab 1 mg/kg began 14 to 28 days after transplant. Dosing: nivolumab 3 mg/kg IV, weeks 1, 4, 7, 10, then every two weeks to week 26.

The specimen was PBMCs, collected in a trial of ipilimumab plus nivolumab as post-transplant consolidation. The chain recombines TRBV7-9 with TRBJ1-5; TRBD1 agrees at 7 bases. The sequence was collected from a male donor with diffuse large B-cell lymphoma. The CDR3 DNA is TGTGCCAGCAGCTTAGGAGGGGGCGAAAACAATCAGCCCCAGCATTTT. Translation gives CASSLGGGENNQPQHF.